What follows are 4 T cell receptor beta chains derived from one specimen sequenced in a study of OX40 agonist ivuxolimab in advanced cancers. The method was immunoSEQ multiplex PCR; TCRdb's version includes in-frame clones alone and lacks a portion of them. The sample includes around 35,000 clones, about 88% of them seen just once. The sample here was CD4+ or CD8+ T cells sorted from blood, taken in a trial of the OX40 agonist ivuxolimab. These receptors were taken from an adult with an advanced solid tumor such as melanoma, head and neck, liver or kidney cancer.

The chain joins TRBV28 to TRBJ2-7; 10 nucleotides match TRBD1. Germline V CDR1 and CDR2: MDHEN, SYDVKM. V lost 6 bases and J lost 4; bases outside the gene matches: 12. There are 16 residues in the CDR3. DNA for the CDR3: TGTGCCAGCAGCCTAATACCGACAGGGGGCTTTTACGAGCAGTACTTC. Translation gives CASSLIPTGGFYEQYF. Full variable domain (missing parts from reference TRBV28 and TRBJ2-7): DVKVTQSSRYLVKRTGEKVFLECVQDMDHENMFWYRQDPGLGLRLIYFSYDVKMKEKGDIPEGYSVSREKKERFSLILESASTNQTSMYLCASSLIPTGGFYEQYFGPGTRLTVT.

This clone was seen once. This chain joins TRBV27 and TRBJ1-2, with D perhaps matching TRBD1 (5 bases). V lost 2 bases and J 6 bases, leaving 19 bases between the germline ends. This CDR3 region has 16 residues. Germline loops: CDR1 MNHEY, CDR2 SMNVEV (reference sequence). DNA for the CDR3: TGTGCCAGCAGTTTAGGAGGGGCCAGGTCGGCTAATGGCTACACCTTC. It codes for CASSLGGARSANGYTF.

The chain joins TRBV28 to TRBJ2-1; a weak D match, TRBD2 (5 bases). The CDR3 covers 16 residues. V was pared by 6 bases and J by 2 bases, with 17 bases between. CDR1 MDHEN and CDR2 SYDVKM come from the germline V gene. CDR3 sequence reads: CASSAGRGRPYNEQFF. DNA for the CDR3: TGTGCCAGCAGCGCGGGCAGAGGAAGACCCTACAATGAGCAGTTCTTC.

The V call is TRBV7-2, the J call TRBJ2-1; 8 nucleotides agree with TRBD2. Germline trimming cut 5 bases from V and 4 bases from J; bases unmatched to any gene: 7. Germline V gene data show CDR1 as SGHTA and CDR2 as FQGNSA. CDR3 length: 15 residues. The chain's CDR3 is CASSPRLATYNEQFF. The CDR3 nucleotides are TGTGCCAGCAGCCCTCGACTAGCGACTTACAATGAGCAGTTCTTC.